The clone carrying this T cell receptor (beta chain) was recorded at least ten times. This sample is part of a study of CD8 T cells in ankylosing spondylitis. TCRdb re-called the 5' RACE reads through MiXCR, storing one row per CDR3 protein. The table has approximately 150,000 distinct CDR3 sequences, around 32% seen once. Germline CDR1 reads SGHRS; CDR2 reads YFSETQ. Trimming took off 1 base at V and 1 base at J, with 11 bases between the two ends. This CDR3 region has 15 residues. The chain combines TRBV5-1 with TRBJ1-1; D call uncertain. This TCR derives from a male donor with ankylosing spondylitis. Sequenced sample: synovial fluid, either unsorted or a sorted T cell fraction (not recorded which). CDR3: CASSLFGMGNTEAFF. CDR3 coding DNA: TGCGCCAGCAGCTTGTTCGGGATGGGGAACACTGAAGCTTTCTTT.